The TCR beta chain described here comes from a study of control samples from healthy donors and cancer patients. This table comes from immunoSEQ multiplex PCR, and its TCRdb copy is limited to in-frame clones, with some not included. The table records some 150,000 clones, more than 90% of them present only once. The CDR3 runs 17 residues. Germline V gene sequence: CDR1 SGHRS, CDR2 YFSETQ. V was shortened by 2 bases and J by 3 bases, with 21 bases between the two germline ends. This sequence joins TRBV5-1 and TRBJ2-7; D may match TRBD1 or TRBD2 (8 bases each). Sequencing was done on a sample of blood. The origin of this receptor is a man aged 30-40 years in good health. CDR3 sequence (DNA): TGCGCCAGCAGCTTCAGGGGGCCGGGGGGGCACAACTACGAGCAGTACTTC. Translating it yields CASSFRGPGGHNYEQYF.